Detailed here is one TCR beta chain. No cognate antigen has been identified for it. There are no base qualities to consult, and no much larger clone falls within one base. Single viable CD3+CD4+CD8-CD45RO+ cells were sorted as memory CD4+ T cells on a FACSAria II. To determine CMV serostatus, a Roche Elecsys assay was used that detects serum IgG against CMV pp150, pp28, p38 and p52. After the samples were thawed, total CD4+ T cells were enriched through positive selection using CD4 magnetic microbeads. The samples came from a different study that was designed specifically to examine the CD4+ T cell memory repertoire. Peripheral blood mononuclear cells were isolated and cryopreserved following standard operating procedures; serum was stored at -80 °C. Staining used CD3-PerCP (BW264/56), CD4-APC (RPA-T4), CD45RO-PE (UCHT1) and CD8-Pacific Orange (3B5) antibodies, with Sytox blue excluding non-viable cells.

Spanning cysteine to phenylalanine, the CDR3 consists of 17 amino acids. The CDR3 DNA has 51 bases and is translated from base 1. Trimming leaves V shorter by 5 bases and J shorter by 7 bases, with the junction holding 9 bases beyond the gene matches. CDR1 and CDR2 (MDHEN, SYDVKM) derive from the germline V gene. The record originates from a study of memory CD4+ T cells and cytomegalovirus serostatus (dated by TCRdb to the late 2010s). Study-wide context: The cohort comprised some 35 healthy Belgian adults, 9 CMV seropositive and 24 CMV seronegative. The study sequenced CD4+ memory TCRbeta repertoires of a Belgian cohort with known cytomegalovirus serostatus to replicate a published TCR-based CMV serostatus classifier.

The Quick-DNA Microprep Kit was used to extract genomic DNA from the sorted cells. Amplification of TCRbeta DNA was done with the immunoSEQ hsTCRbeta kit, following the protocol from the manufacturer. An Illumina MiSeq instrument was used to sequence the TCRbeta libraries. Per the authors' processing: Following removal of out-of-frame sequences, 2 million to 2.5 million distinct TCRbeta sequences were retained, with an average of around 70,000 per individual. Each individual was scored by the count of about 150 previously reported CMV-associated TCRbeta sequences and the total productive distinct TCRbeta count. A beta-binomial model was reimplemented in Python, and random forests from scikit-learn, run with default parameters, were trained on data from the US cohort. Classifier performance on the Belgian cohort was reported as the median AUC with percentile confidence intervals calculated over 10,000 bootstrap iterations. TCRdb took over this immuneACCESS table, retaining in-frame rearrangements with V and J assigned. Such tables are incomplete; in checked studies, under half of the missing clones stem from an unresolved V gene, and the remainder is unexplained. That table supplies the V and J calls and clone size; D and trimming were determined from the DNA. For this sample the table gives about 56,000 clones, of which about four fifths were detected only once. The ten largest clonotypes hold approximately 0.44% of the sample.

Results the study describes overall, beyond this receptor: On the Belgian cohort, the classifier built on the original framework reached a median bootstrapped AUC of 0.95, with a 95% CI of 0.76-1.00. CMV serostatus prediction reached a median bootstrapped AUC of roughly 0.95 with the original framework and just under 0.93 with a US-trained random forest. Only CD4+CD45RO+ memory cells were sequenced, in contrast to the original study, which included naive and memory CD4+ and CD8+ populations. Of 164 previously reported CMV-associated TCRbeta sequences, around 70 appeared in the CD4+ memory repertoires, each in one to five individuals. Results were interpreted as suggesting that the CMV-associated TCR signature is largely present in the CD4+ memory repertoire.

The sample was memory CD4+ T cells from blood. The TCR was taken from an adult in good health and CMV-seronegative. The chain was built from TRBV28 and TRBJ2-1; 15 middle bases align to TRBD2. The sequence in DNA is TGTGCCAGCAGTCCGTCCACGGGACTAGCGGGGGGTAATGAGCAGTTCTTC. Its protein product is CASSPSTGLAGGNEQFF.